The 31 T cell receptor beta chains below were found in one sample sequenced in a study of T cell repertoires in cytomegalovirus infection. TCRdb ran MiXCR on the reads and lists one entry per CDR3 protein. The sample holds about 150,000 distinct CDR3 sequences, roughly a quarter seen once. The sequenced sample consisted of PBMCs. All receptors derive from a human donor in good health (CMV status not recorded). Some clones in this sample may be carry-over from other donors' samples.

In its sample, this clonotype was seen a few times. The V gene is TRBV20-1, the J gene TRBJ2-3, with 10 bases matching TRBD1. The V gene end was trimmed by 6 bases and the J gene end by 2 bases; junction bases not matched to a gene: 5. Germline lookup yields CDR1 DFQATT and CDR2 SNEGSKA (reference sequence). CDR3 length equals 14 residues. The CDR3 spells CSATGGVYTDTQYF. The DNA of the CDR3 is TGCAGTGCGACAGGGGGCGTTTACACAGATACGCAGTATTTT.

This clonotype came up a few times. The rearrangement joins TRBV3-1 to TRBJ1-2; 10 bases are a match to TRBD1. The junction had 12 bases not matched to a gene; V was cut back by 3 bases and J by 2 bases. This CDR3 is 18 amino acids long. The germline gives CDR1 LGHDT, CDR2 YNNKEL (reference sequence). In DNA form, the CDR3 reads TGTGCCAGCAGCCAGGCCCCTCCGGGACAGGGGCGGAACTATGGCTACACCTTC. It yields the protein CASSQAPPGQGRNYGYTF.

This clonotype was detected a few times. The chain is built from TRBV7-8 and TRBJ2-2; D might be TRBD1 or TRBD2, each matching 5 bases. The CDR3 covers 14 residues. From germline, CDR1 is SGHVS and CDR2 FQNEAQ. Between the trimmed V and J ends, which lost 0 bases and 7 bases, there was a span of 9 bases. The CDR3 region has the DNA TGTGCCAGCAGCTTAGCGGGGGTGGGCGGGGAGCTGTTTTTT. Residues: CASSLAGVGGELFF. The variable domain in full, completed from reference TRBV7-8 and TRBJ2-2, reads GAGVSQSPRYKVAKRGQDVALRCDPISGHVSLFWYQQALGQGPEFLTYFQNEAQLDKSGLPSDRFFAERPEGSVSTLKIQRTQQEDSAVYLCASSLAGVGGELFFGEGSRLTVL.

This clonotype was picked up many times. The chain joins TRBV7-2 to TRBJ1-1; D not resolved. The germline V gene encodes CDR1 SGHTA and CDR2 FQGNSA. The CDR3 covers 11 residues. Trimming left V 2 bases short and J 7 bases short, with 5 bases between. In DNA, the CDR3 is TGTGCCAGCAGCTTATGGGTTGAAGCTTTCTTT. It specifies CASSLWVEAFF.

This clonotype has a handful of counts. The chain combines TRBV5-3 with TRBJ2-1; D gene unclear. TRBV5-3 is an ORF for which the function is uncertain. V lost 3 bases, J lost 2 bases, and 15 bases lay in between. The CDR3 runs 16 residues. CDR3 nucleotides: TGTGCCAGAAGCTGTATGTCTACCAAGGCCTACAATGAGCAGTTCTTC. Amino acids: CARSCMSTKAYNEQFF.

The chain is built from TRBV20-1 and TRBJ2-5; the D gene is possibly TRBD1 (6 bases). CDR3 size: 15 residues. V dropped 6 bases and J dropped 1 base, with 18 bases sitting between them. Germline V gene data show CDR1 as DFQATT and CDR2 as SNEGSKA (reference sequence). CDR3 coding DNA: TGCAGTGCCCTCGGGGAGTACAGGGCCCAAGAGACCCAGTACTTC. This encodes CSALGEYRAQETQYF.

The CDR3 protein is CASSPVVIGDPYGYTF. The CDR3 DNA reads as TGTGCCAGCTCACCAGTAGTTATAGGGGACCCCTATGGCTACACCTTC. V and J are TRBV18 and TRBJ1-2, with D possibly matching TRBD1 (5 bases). The CDR3 is 16 amino acids. Per germline, CDR1 KGHSH and CDR2 LQKENI. Trimming took 2 bases from V and 4 from J, leaving 17 bases between them.

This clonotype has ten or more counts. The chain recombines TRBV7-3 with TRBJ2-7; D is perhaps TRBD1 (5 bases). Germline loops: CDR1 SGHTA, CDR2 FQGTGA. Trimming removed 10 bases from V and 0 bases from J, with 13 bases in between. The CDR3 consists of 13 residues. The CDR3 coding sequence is TGTGCCATGCCGCCAGGGCACTCCTACGAGCAGTACTTC. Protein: CAMPPGHSYEQYF.

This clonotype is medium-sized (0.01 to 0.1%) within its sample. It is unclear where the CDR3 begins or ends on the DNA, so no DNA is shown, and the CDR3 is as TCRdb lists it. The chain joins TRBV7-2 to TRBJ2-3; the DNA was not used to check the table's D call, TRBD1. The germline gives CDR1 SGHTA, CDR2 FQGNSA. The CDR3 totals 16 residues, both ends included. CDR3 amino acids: CASSFLWTDPPDTQYF.

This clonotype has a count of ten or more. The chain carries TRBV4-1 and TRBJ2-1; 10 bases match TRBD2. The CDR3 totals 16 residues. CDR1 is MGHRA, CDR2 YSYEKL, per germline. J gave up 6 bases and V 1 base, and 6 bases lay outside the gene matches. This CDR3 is CASSQANLAGVNEQFF. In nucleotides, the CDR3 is TGCGCCAGCAGCCAAGCGAATCTAGCGGGAGTCAATGAGCAGTTCTTC.

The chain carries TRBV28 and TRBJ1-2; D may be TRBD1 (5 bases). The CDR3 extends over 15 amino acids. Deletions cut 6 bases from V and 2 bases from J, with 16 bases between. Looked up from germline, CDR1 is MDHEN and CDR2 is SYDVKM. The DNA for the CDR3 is TGTGCCAGCAGCCTAACTGAGACAGCAAACTATGGCTACACCTTC. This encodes CASSLTETANYGYTF.

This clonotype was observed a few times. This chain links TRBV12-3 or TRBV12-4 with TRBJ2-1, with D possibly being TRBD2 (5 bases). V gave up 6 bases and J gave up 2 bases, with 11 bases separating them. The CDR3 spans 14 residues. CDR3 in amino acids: CASSPTSAYNEQFF. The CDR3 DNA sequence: TGTGCCAGCAGCCCTACTAGTGCCTACAATGAGCAGTTCTTC.

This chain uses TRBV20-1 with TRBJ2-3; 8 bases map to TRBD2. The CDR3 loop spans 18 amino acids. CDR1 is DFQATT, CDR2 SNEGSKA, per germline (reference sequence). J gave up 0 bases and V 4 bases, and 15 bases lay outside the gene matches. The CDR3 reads CSATTASGSRKSTDTQYF. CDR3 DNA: TGCAGTGCTACCACCGCCAGCGGGAGCAGAAAAAGCACAGATACGCAGTATTTT.

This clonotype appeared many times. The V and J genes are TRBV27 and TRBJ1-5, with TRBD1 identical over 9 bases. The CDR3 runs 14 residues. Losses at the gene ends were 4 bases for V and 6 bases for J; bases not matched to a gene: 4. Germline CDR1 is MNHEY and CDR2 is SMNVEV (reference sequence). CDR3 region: CASSSGQGPQPQHF. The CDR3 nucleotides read TGTGCCAGCAGTTCGGGACAGGGCCCTCAGCCCCAGCATTTT.

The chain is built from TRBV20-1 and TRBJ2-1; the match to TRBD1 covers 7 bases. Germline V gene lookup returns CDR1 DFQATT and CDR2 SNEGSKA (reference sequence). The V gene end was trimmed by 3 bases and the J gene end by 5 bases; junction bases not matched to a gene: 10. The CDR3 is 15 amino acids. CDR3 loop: CSARGTHRGDNEQFF. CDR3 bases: TGCAGTGCTAGGGGGACACACAGGGGAGACAATGAGCAGTTCTTC.

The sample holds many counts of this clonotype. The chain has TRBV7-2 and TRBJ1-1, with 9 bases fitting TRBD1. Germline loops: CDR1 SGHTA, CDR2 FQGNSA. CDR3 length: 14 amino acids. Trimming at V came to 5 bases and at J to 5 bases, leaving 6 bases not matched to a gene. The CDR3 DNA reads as TGTGCCAGCAGCCAAGGGACAGGGAGTACTGAAGCTTTCTTT. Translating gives CASSQGTGSTEAFF.

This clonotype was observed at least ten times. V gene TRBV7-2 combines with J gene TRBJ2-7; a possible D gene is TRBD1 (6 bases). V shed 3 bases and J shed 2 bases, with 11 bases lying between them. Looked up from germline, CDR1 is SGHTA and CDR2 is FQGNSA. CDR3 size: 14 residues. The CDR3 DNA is TGTGCCAGCAGCTTTACCGGGACAACCTACGAGCAGTACTTC. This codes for CASSFTGTTYEQYF.

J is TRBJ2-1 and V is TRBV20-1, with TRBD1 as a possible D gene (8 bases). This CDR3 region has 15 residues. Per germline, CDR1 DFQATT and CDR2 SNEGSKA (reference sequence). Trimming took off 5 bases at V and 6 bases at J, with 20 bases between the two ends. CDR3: CSALQWTGRVNEQFF. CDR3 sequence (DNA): TGCAGTGCTCTACAATGGACAGGGAGGGTCAATGAGCAGTTCTTC.

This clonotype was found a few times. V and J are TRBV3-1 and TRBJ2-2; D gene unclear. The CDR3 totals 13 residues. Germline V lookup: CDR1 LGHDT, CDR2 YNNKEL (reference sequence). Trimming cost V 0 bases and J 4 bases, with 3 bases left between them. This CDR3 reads CASSQDPTGELFF. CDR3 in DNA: TGTGCCAGCAGCCAAGACCCCACCGGGGAGCTGTTTTTT.

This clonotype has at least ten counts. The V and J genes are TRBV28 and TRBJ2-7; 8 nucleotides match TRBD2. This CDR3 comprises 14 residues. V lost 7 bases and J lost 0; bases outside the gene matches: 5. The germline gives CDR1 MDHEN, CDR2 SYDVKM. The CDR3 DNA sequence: TGTGCCAGCATGGGGGGACTAGACTCCTACGAGCAGTACTTC. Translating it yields CASMGGLDSYEQYF.

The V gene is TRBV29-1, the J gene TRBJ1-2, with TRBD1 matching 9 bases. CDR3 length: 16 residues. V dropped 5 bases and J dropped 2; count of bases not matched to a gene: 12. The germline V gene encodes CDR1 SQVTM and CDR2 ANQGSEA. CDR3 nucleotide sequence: TGCAGCGTTCCAATCGGGGGGACAGGGATGAACTATGGCTACACCTTC. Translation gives CSVPIGGTGMNYGYTF.

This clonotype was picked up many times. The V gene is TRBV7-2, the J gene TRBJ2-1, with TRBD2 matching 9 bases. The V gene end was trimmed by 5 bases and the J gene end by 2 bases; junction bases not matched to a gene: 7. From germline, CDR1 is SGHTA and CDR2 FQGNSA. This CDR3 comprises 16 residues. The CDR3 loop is CASSTSSGATYNEQFF. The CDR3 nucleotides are TGTGCCAGCAGCACTTCTAGCGGGGCTACCTACAATGAGCAGTTCTTC.

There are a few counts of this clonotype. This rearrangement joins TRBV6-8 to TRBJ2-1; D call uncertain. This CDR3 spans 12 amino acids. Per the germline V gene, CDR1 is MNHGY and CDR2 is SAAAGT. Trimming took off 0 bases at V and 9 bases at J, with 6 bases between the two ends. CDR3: CASSYSGGEQFF. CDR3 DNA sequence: TGTGCCAGCAGTTACTCGGGCGGTGAGCAGTTCTTC.

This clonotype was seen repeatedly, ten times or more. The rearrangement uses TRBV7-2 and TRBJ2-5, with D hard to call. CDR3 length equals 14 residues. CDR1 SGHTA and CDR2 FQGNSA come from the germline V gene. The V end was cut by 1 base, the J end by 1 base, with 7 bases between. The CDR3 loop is CASSLGLGQETQYF. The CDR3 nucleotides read TGTGCCAGCAGCTTAGGACTCGGCCAAGAGACCCAGTACTTC.

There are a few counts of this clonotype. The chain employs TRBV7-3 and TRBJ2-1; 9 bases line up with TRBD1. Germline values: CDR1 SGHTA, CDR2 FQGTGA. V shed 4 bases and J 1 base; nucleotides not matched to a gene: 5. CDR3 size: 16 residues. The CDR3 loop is CASSSAGQGSYNEQFF. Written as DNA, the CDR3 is TGTGCCAGCAGCTCGGCGGGACAGGGATCCTACAATGAGCAGTTCTTC.

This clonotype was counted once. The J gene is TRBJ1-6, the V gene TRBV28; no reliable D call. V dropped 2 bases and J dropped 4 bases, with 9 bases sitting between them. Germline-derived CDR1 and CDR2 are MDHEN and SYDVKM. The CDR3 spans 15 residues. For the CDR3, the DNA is TGTGCCAGCAGTTTAAAAGCCGGGTATAATTCACCCCTCCACTTT. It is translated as CASSLKAGYNSPLHF.

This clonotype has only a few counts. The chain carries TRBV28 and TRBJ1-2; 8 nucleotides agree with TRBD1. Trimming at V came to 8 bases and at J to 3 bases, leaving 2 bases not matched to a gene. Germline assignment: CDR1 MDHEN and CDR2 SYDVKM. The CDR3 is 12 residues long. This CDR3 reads CASQDRDYGYTF. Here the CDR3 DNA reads TGTGCCAGCCAGGACAGGGACTATGGCTACACCTTC.

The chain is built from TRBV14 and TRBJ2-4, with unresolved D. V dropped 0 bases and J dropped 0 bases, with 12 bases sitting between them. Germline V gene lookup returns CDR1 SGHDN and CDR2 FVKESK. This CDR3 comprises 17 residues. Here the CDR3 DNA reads TGTGCCAGCAGCCAAGAGAGCACCCGCCTAGCCAAAAACATTCAGTACTTC. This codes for CASSQESTRLAKNIQYF.

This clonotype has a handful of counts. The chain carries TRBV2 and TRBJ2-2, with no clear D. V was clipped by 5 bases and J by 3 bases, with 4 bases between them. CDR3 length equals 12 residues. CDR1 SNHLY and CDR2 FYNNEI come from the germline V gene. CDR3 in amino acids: CASSQDTGELFF. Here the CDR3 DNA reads TGTGCCAGCAGTCAGGACACCGGGGAGCTGTTTTTT. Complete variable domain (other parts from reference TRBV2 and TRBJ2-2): EPEVTQTPSHQVTQMGQEVILRCVPISNHLYFYWYRQILGQKVEFLVSFYNNEISEKSEIFDDQFSVERPDGSNFTLKIRSTKLEDSAMYFCASSQDTGELFFGEGSRLTVL.

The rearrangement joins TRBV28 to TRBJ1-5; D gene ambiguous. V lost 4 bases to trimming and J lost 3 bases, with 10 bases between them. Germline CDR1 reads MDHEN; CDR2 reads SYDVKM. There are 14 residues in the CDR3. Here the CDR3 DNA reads TGTGCCAGCAGTTCCCCGAGTTCCAATCAGCCCCAGCATTTT. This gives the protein CASSSPSSNQPQHF.

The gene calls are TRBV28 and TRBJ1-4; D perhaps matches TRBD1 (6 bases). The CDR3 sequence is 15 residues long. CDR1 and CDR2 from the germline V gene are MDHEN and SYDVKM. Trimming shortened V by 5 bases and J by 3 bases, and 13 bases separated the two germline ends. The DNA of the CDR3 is TGTGCCAGCAGTCTCGGACAGAGTGCTAATGAAAAACTGTTTTTT. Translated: CASSLGQSANEKLFF.